This T cell receptor beta chain was sequenced in a study of blood T cell repertoires in COVID-19. Study-wide background: Collection of acute and convalescent COVID-19 samples took place in the United States, Italy and Spain. T cells, B-cell-depleted T cells, or PBMCs provided the cDNA or gDNA that served as material.

V lost 0 bases, J lost 0 bases, and 13 bases stayed unmatched. CDR1 is LGHNA, CDR2 YNFKEQ, per germline. The length of the CDR3 is 20 residues. As originally analysed: Nucleated cell counts were estimated from reference gene primer amplification. Only in-frame clones appear in the TCRdb table, and some are missing; sequencing was by immunoSEQ multiplex PCR. For V, J and clone size, that table is used; D and trimming come from the DNA. In the table there are about 100,000 clones, around 79% of which are singletons. This chain uses TRBV4-2 with TRBJ2-3; TRBD2 agrees at 9 bases. The material sequenced was peripheral blood. The receptor's source is a human donor in a cohort sampled during active COVID-19. The CDR3 is CASSQDWLAGTFTSTDTQYF. As DNA, the CDR3 is TGTGCCAGCAGCCAAGATTGGCTAGCGGGGACGTTTACTAGCACAGATACGCAGTATTTT.